This entry is about one T cell receptor beta chain. This clonotype has a single count. Its recognized antigen is unknown. No base qualities exist here, and no much larger clone lies one base off it. One read offers little support. The source of the sample is a study of CD8 T cells in Susac syndrome (dated by TCRdb to between 2017 and 2020). The study in broad terms: The study used repertoire sequencing to test whether antigen drove CD8+ T cell activation and differentiation in Susac syndrome. The study compared CD8+ T cell repertoire clonality among about a dozen healthy donors, 14 Susac syndrome patients and some 16 multiple sclerosis patients. Broad study findings and their caveats: The number of individuals in the TCR sequencing and HLA analysis was recognized as being relatively small.

High-throughput TCR beta sequencing profiled peripheral blood CD8+ and CD4+ T cells from healthy donors, Susac syndrome patients and multiple sclerosis patients. Treatment-naive patients with stable or active relapsing-remitting disease fulfilling revised McDonald criteria were used as multiple sclerosis controls. CD8+ TEMRA cells were enriched by FACS, while bulk CD8+ and CD4+ T cells were purified by magnetic negative isolation. Blood was collected in EDTA tubes and processed within 24 hours, with PBMCs isolated through density gradient centrifugation. PBMCs intended for TCR sequencing were cryopreserved in liquid nitrogen and were subsequently thawed in a 37 degrees C water bath. The sorted or isolated CD4+, CD8+ and CD8+ TEMRA cells reached a purity of at least 90%. Reading from cysteine to phenylalanine, the CDR3 counts 15 amino acids. Only the CDR3 DNA stays, 45 bases, in frame from base 1. V loses 5 bases at its end and J loses 6 bases; junction bases beyond the gene matches: 9. The germline V gene (reference sequence) provides CDR1 LNHDA and CDR2 SQIVND.

RNA was extracted using the RNeasy kit, and about 0.5 to 1 ug of the RNA was reverse transcribed with random hexamers. The immunoSEQ multiplex PCR assay, covering 54 Vbeta and 13 Jbeta segments, was used to amplify TCR beta CDR3 regions. PCR amplification bias was corrected by using a synthetic template baseline for primer optimization and computational correction. The study's processing was this. Reads were assigned to V, D and J genes according to IMGT and analyzed in immunoSEQ Analyzer, with only productive sequences retained. Clonality was calculated as one minus the Shannon entropy normalized by log2 of the number of productive unique sequences. For each patient and control, public and private clones were evaluated among the 100 most prevalent clones. Susac-specific clones were defined as absent from healthy and MS cohorts, around 1,000 published viral clones and other ImmuneACCESS disease sequences. Starting from the raw public reads, TCRdb applied fastp trimming at Q25, assembled clones with MiXCR and retained in-frame beta chains. Each entry is one CDR3 protein sequence, shown with its most common DNA and genes. TCRdb's processing, not the authors', yielded these V and J calls. Recorded for this sample are about 130,000 distinct CDR3 sequences; roughly 89% of them occurred a single time. About 0.23% of the sample is in the top ten clones.

The material sequenced was CD8+ T cells from PBMCs. This clonotype was obtained from a human donor with multiple sclerosis. The chain links TRBV19 with TRBJ1-1; 10 bases in the junction line up with TRBD1. CDR3 protein: CASSFRTGGRPEAFF. In nucleotide form, the sequence is TGTGCCAGTAGTTTTAGGACAGGGGGAAGGCCTGAAGCTTTCTTT.